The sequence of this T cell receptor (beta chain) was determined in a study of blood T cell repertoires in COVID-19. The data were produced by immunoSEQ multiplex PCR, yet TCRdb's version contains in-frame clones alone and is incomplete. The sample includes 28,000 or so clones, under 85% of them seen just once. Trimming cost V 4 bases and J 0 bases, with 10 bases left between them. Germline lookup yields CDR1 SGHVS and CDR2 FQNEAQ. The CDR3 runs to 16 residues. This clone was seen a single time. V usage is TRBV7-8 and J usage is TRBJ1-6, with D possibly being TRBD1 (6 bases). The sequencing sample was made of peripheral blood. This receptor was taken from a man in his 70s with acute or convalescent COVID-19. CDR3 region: CASSSQGSSYNSPLHF. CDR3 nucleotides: TGTGCCAGCAGCTCTCAGGGGAGCTCCTATAATTCACCCCTCCACTTT. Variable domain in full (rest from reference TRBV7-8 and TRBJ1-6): GAGVSQSPRYKVAKRGQDVALRCDPISGHVSLFWYQQALGQGPEFLTYFQNEAQLDKSGLPSDRFFAERPEGSVSTLKIQRTQQEDSAVYLCASSSQGSSYNSPLHFGNGTRLTVT.